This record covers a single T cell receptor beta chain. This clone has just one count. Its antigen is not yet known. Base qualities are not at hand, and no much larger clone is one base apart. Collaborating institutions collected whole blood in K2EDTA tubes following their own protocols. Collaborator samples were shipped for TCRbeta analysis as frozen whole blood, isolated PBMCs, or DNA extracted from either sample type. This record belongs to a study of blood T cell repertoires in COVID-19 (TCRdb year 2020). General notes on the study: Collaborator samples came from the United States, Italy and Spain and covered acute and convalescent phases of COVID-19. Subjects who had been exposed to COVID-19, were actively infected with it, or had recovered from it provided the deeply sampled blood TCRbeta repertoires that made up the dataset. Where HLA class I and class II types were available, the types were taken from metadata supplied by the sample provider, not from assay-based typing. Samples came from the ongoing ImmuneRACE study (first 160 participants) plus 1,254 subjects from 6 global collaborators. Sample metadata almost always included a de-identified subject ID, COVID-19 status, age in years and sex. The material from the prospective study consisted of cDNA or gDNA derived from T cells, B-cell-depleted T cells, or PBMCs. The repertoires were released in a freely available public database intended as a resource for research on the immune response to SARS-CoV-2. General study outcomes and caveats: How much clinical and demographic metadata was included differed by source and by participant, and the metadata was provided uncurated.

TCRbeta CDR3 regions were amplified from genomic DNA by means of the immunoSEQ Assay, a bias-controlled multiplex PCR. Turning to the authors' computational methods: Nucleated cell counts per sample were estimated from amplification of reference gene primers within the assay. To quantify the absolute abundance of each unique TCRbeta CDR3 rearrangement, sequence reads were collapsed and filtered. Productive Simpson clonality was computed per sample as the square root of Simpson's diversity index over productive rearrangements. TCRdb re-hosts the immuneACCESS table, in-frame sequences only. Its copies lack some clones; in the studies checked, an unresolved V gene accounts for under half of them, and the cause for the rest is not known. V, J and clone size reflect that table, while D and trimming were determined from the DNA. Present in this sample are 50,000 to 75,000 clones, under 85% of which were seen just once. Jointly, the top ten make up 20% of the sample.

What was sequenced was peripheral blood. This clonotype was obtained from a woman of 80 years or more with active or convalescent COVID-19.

In nucleotides, the sequence is TGTGCCAGCAGCGTAGTGTCTAGCGGGGGTAATGAGCAGTTCTTC. Translated, it reads CASSVVSSGGNEQFF. The chain employs TRBV9 and TRBJ2-1, with 10 bases matching TRBD2. From the germline V gene, CDR1 is SGDLS and CDR2 is YYNGEE. The CDR3, cysteine through phenylalanine, is 15 amino acids long. Just CDR3 DNA is preserved here, 45 bases in frame from base 1. V ends up 0 bases short and J 7 bases short, with an unmatched junction base count of 4.